This T cell receptor (beta chain) was profiled in a study of T cells in Graves' hyperthyroidism and ophthalmopathy. Study observations and caveats: Blood also carried most thyroid clonotypes expanded above 0.001.

In this sample, this clonotype turned up many times. Antigen: not known. The TCR beta CDR3 regions underwent amplification using RNA transcripts as the source. TCR CDR3 regions were first amplified by RT-PCR with HTBI primers. TCRdb called the multiplex PCR reads again in MiXCR, with one record for every CDR3 protein. The sample yields about 720,000 distinct CDR3 sequences, about 17% seen once. The CDR3 runs 15 residues. Germline V gene data show CDR1 as MDHEN and CDR2 as SYDVKM. The V end was cut by 6 bases, the J end by 0 bases, with 12 bases between. The source material was blood. The chain joins TRBV28 to TRBJ2-1, with D possibly matching TRBD1 (5 bases). The receptor's source is a man aged 18 to 29 with Graves' hyperthyroidism. DNA for the CDR3: TGTGCCAGCAGCCAACAGGTCAGCTCCTACAATGAGCAGTTCTTC. It is translated as CASSQQVSSYNEQFF.